This T cell receptor beta chain was sequenced in a study of cytomegalovirus exposure and HLA in healthy donors. Regarding the study as a whole: Productive rates of about 87% or about 30% were seen for most TCR beta V segments in an earlier analysis.

About this clone itself: Its cognate antigen is unknown.

PCR employed 60 Vbeta and 13 Jbeta primers. Method: immunoSEQ multiplex PCR; TCRdb's copy keeps in-frame clones and lacks some. The sample includes 110,000 to 150,000 clones, 60% to 85% seen only once; the top ten take over 6.5%. V was clipped by 2 bases and J by 4 bases, with 11 bases between them. This CDR3 spans 14 amino acids. Germline V lookup: CDR1 MNHEY, CDR2 SVGAGI. The chain combines TRBV6-5 with TRBJ2-5; D is perhaps TRBD2 (6 bases). The sequencing input was PBMCs. The clonotype originates from a man in his thirties or forties in good health and CMV-seronegative. The CDR3 nucleotides read TGTGCCAGCAGTTACGCCCGGGGAGGAGAGACCCAGTACTTC. The encoded protein is CASSYARGGETQYF.